This TCR beta chain was captured by sequencing in a study of T cells in Graves' hyperthyroidism and ophthalmopathy. Looking at the study overall: The blood sample was taken at first diagnosis, before treatment began.

Lactation, pregnancy, other autoimmune disease or uncontrolled infection led to exclusion of patients. Each 10 ml fresh peripheral blood draw supplied the PBMCs. This clonotype was seen ten or more times. Template material for amplifying TCR beta CDR3 regions consisted of RNA transcripts. Using the HTBI primer set, a first-round RT-PCR was run on the TCR CDR3. TCRdb re-analysed the multiplex PCR reads in MiXCR, keeping a single row per CDR3 protein. The sample has about 840,000 distinct CDR3 sequences; more than 30% are singletons. The CDR3 is made up of 13 amino acids. Germline lookup yields CDR1 MNHEY and CDR2 SVGAGI. Trimming pared 6 bases from V and 5 bases from J, leaving 13 bases between.

The TCR was taken from a man aged 18 to 29 with Graves' hyperthyroidism. The specimen was blood. This sequence joins TRBV6-5 and TRBJ1-1; TRBD1 is a possible D gene (5 bases). This chain's CDR3 is CASRTTGGTEAFF. DNA for the CDR3: TGTGCCAGCAGGACGACGGGGGGGACTGAAGCTTTCTTT.